The T cell receptor (beta chain) described here comes from a study of regulatory T cells in long-lasting Graves disease. The time point here: newly diagnosed GD, antithyroid drugs for less than 3 months. PBMCs were the source of the RNA used for TCR sequencing. Germline V gene data show CDR1 as ENHRY and CDR2 as SYGVKD. V was clipped by 7 bases and J by 4 bases, with 7 bases between them. The CDR3 runs to 12 residues. Arm-PCR of CDR3 regions and iRepertoire HTBI primers were used to build TCR beta libraries. Each CDR3 protein is one row after TCRdb ran MiXCR on the multiplex PCR reads. The table shows 360,000 or so distinct CDR3 sequences, with roughly 17% occurring only once. These data also featured in a second study, about T cells in Graves' hyperthyroidism and ophthalmopathy.

The sequence was collected from a woman aged 18 to 35 with Graves disease. The specimen was peripheral blood mononuclear cells (PBMCs), collected at new diagnosis, from a patient treated with antithyroid drugs. V usage is TRBV10-3 and J usage is TRBJ2-2; a weak D match, TRBD2 (5 bases). CDR3 in DNA: TGTGCCATCAAGGAGGCCACCGGGGAGCTGTTTTTT. Protein product: CAIKEATGELFF.